Below, 11 T cell receptor beta chains from the same sample are listed, as sequenced in a study of blood T cell repertoires in COVID-19 (dated by TCRdb to 2020 to 2022). The library was obtained by the immunoSEQ multiplex PCR assay. In its TCRdb copy, this immuneACCESS table keeps in-frame sequences only and misses some clones. Where compared with another copy, unresolved V genes explain less than half of these, and the others have no known cause. Counted in this sample were 65,000 to 90,000 clones; 76% of them appeared once. Of the sample, more than 15% falls within the top ten clones. Sequencing was done on a sample of peripheral blood. Receptors were obtained from an older man with active or convalescent COVID-19.

The CDR3: CASSLLGTSTDTQYF. In DNA, the CDR3 is TGTGCCAGCAGTTTATTGGGGACTAGCACAGATACGCAGTATTTT. The chain links TRBV27 to TRBJ2-3; possible D gene TRBD2, 6 bases. Germline CDR1 and CDR2: MNHEY and SMNVEV (reference sequence). V shed 1 base and J shed 0 bases, with 8 bases lying between them. The CDR3 has 15 residues.

The V call is TRBV6-5, the J call TRBJ1-1; D gene uncertain. Germline loops: CDR1 MNHEY, CDR2 SVGAGI. The CDR3 is 14 residues long. Trimming took 0 bases from V and 0 from J, leaving 5 bases between them. Here the CDR3 reads CASSYSSVNTEAFF. The CDR3 DNA reads as TGTGCCAGCAGTTACTCATCAGTGAACACTGAAGCTTTCTTT.

In this sample, this clone turned up once. The chain carries TRBV7-9 and TRBJ1-1; 8 nucleotides match TRBD1. CDR3 length: 15 residues. Trimming removed 5 bases from V and 4 bases from J; junction bases left unmatched: 9. Germline lookup yields CDR1 SEHNR and CDR2 FQNEAQ (reference sequence). The CDR3 nucleotides are TGTGCCAGCAGCCCTTGGACAGGGTCGGCCACTGAAGCTTTCTTT. Encoded protein: CASSPWTGSATEAFF.

The chain recombines TRBV3-1 (or the pseudogene TRBV3-2) with TRBJ2-2, with TRBD2 as a possible D gene (6 bases). This CDR3 is built from 15 residues. Germline CDR1 reads LGHDT; CDR2 reads YNNKEL (reference sequence). Trimming stripped 4 bases from V and 6 bases from J, with 15 bases between. The CDR3 region has the DNA TGTGCCAGCAGCCTAGAACTAGCTGGGCCCGGGGAGCTGTTTTTT. It specifies CASSLELAGPGELFF.

The chain recombines TRBV30 with TRBJ2-7; no clear D. V was cut by 0 bases and J by 4 bases, with 7 bases left in between. Germline V CDR1 and CDR2: GTSNPN, SVGIG (reference sequence). This CDR3 has 12 amino acids. The CDR3 is CAWSVSGYEQYF. CDR3 sequence (DNA): TGTGCCTGGAGTGTTTCGGGTTACGAGCAGTACTTC.

This chain joins TRBV19 and TRBJ2-7; 12 nucleotides align to TRBD2. There are 16 residues in the CDR3. After removal of 6 bases from V and 4 bases from J, the junction contained 10 bases not matched to a gene. CDR1 LNHDA and CDR2 SQIVND come from the germline V gene (reference sequence). The CDR3 nucleotides read TGTGCCAGTAGCATGACTAGCGGGGGACCAAATTACGAGCAGTACTTC. The encoded protein is CASSMTSGGPNYEQYF.

The J gene is TRBJ2-1, the V gene TRBV21-1; TRBD2, the D gene given by the table, was not confirmed from the DNA. TRBV21-1 is reported as a pseudogene. This CDR3 spans 17 amino acids. The CDR3 sequence: CASTNIPTSRHNNEQFF. CDR3 DNA sequence: TGTGCCAGCACCAATATCCCGACTTCTCGCCACAACAATGAGCAGTTCTTC.

This clone was found a few times. V usage is TRBV28 and J usage is TRBJ2-2; 10 bases match TRBD1. V dropped 6 bases and J dropped 4; count of bases not matched to a gene: 5. CDR3 size: 15 residues. Germline lookup yields CDR1 MDHEN and CDR2 SYDVKM. This CDR3 is CASRTTGGVTGELFF. DNA of the CDR3: TGTGCCAGCAGGACGACAGGGGGCGTCACCGGGGAGCTGTTTTTT.

The rearrangement joins TRBV7-9 to TRBJ2-5; the D gene is possibly TRBD1 (7 bases). This CDR3 spans 12 amino acids. Trimming pared 10 bases from V and 5 bases from J, leaving 14 bases between. Looked up from germline, CDR1 is SEHNR and CDR2 is FQNEAQ (reference sequence). CDR3 DNA sequence: TGTGCCACCCGGGGGACAGCTGAGACCCAGTACTTC. It specifies CATRGTAETQYF.

Details on this clone: Its ends do not fully match the called genes, so a read error is possible. The chain recombines TRBV3-1 (or the pseudogene TRBV3-2) with TRBJ2-5, with a possible D match to TRBD1 (6 bases). Germline V gene lookup returns CDR1 LGHDT and CDR2 YNNKEL (reference sequence). This CDR3 comprises 12 residues. This CDR3 is CASSQTVTGSHF. CDR3 in DNA: TGTGCCAGCAGCCAGACGGTCACAGGGAGTCACTTC.

The rearrangement uses TRBV6-5 and TRBJ2-5; the D is unclear. CDR1 and CDR2 from the germline V gene are MNHEY and SVGAGI. CDR3 size: 11 residues. V was cut by 4 bases and J by 5 bases, with 5 bases left in between. The CDR3 nucleotides read TGTGCCAGCAGTTCCGGGGAGACCCAGTACTTC. This translates into CASSSGETQYF.